This T cell receptor (beta chain) was identified during a study of T cells in tuberculosis. As for the study in general: A South African cohort included IGRA-negative adolescents, latently infected IGRA-positive adolescents and adults with active tuberculosis.

The ends were cut back, 6 bases at V and 2 bases at J, with 10 bases in the middle. The CDR3 is 14 amino acids. Germline V gives CDR1 SNHLY, CDR2 FYNNEI. This table comes from immunoSEQ multiplex PCR, and its TCRdb copy is limited to in-frame clones, with some not included. The sample consists of 25,000 to 35,000 clones, roughly 94% of them appearing once. Whole-study findings and limits: Active tuberculosis cases were adults; controls were adolescents. Using the GMM-specific repertoire gave more than 85% accuracy versus around 70% with motifs. Smaller distances to GMM-specific TCRs suggested their expansion in active tuberculosis.

Points on this clone: The antigen is unknown.

The sample taken for sequencing was PBMCs. This chain links TRBV2 with TRBJ2-2, with a possible D match to TRBD2 (5 bases). This clonotype was obtained from a donor aged 10-30 years with latent tuberculosis or without tuberculosis infection. CDR3 residues: CASRATSNTGELFF. DNA for the CDR3: TGTGCCAGCAGGGCTACTAGTAACACCGGGGAGCTGTTTTTT.